Below are 5 T cell receptor beta chains sequenced from a single sample in a study of human T cells and chemical hapten exposure. Time point described: patch test 1, 2 weeks after DPC sensitization. Treatment meaning: therapeutic diphenylcyclopropenone sensitization with weekly scalp DPC. One entry per CDR3 protein, called by TCRdb with MiXCR from the RACE reads. The sample carries around 340,000 distinct CDR3 sequences, under 8% recorded once. Material: whole blood, obtained in connection with sensitization to the hapten diphenylcyclopropenone (DPC). Receptors were obtained from a woman aged 18-35 years with alopecia areata. Some clones in this sample may be carry-over from other donors' samples.

This clonotype was found a few times. J is TRBJ2-1 and V is TRBV2; 7 bases align to TRBD1. J lost 7 bases, V lost 8 bases, and 11 bases had no gene match. The CDR3 contains 14 residues. The germline V gene has CDR1 SNHLY and CDR2 FYNNEI. CDR3 protein: CASAEYRGNNEQFF. The CDR3 DNA reads TGTGCCAGCGCAGAATACAGGGGAAATAATGAGCAGTTCTTC.

The chain employs TRBV11-2 and TRBJ1-1; TRBD1 matches 12 bases. This CDR3 has 16 residues. The V and J ends lost 4 bases and 4 bases, in that order; junction bases with no gene match: 7. The V gene's germline CDR1 is SGHAT and CDR2 FQNNGV. The CDR3 loop reads CASSSRDRGRRTEAFF. The CDR3 DNA reads TGTGCCAGCAGCTCCCGGGACAGGGGGCGCCGCACTGAAGCTTTCTTT.

The chain links TRBV7-3 to TRBJ1-6; 8 bases map to TRBD1. The V gene's germline CDR1 is SGHTA and CDR2 FQGTGA. The trim removed 4 bases at V and 11 bases at J, leaving 4 bases unmatched. This CDR3 has 13 amino acids. Here the CDR3 reads CASSSGQGTPLHF. CDR3 nucleotides: TGTGCCAGCAGCTCCGGACAGGGTACACCCCTCCACTTT.

This clonotype has at least ten counts. The V and J genes are TRBV10-3 and TRBJ1-3, with D unclear. This CDR3 is built from 13 residues. With 2 bases removed from V and 3 bases from J, the gap between germline ends came to 5 bases. Germline V gives CDR1 ENHRY, CDR2 SYGVKD. CDR3 sequence reads: CAISEALGNTIYF. The DNA of the CDR3 is TGTGCCATCAGTGAGGCACTTGGAAACACCATATATTTT.

This clonotype has only a few counts. The rearrangement joins TRBV4-3 to TRBJ2-6, with D unresolved. In germline, CDR1 is LGHNA, CDR2 YSLEER. Trimming pared 0 bases from V and 2 bases from J, leaving 14 bases between. The CDR3 runs to 18 residues. The CDR3 bases are TGCGCCAGCAGCCAAGATCGTCCGAGTACGACTGGGGCCAACGTCCTGACTTTC. It translates to CASSQDRPSTTGANVLTF.